These 16 T cell receptor beta chains were sequenced from one sample in a study of shared clonotypes between healthy human individuals (dated by TCRdb to the early 2020s). The library was produced with the immunoSEQ multiplex PCR assay. The source is immuneACCESS, and TCRdb retained only in-frame sequences with V and J called. Part of the clones is not carried over; for the studies checked, unresolved V genes explain less than half of this, and the remainder is unexplained. This sample lists about 1 million clones; approximately 68% were detected once. The top ten hold roughly 1.5% of the sample. The sequenced sample consisted of memory CD4+ T cells sorted from blood. The cell subset or site label, as the study defines it: CD45RA-negative fraction. These receptors were obtained from a man between 18 and 29 years old in good health.

A note on this clone: No DNA is shown, since the ends of the CDR3 on it are uncertain; the CDR3 is the one TCRdb lists. The chain has TRBV4-3 and TRBJ2-1; the table's D gene call, TRBD1, was not cross checked with the DNA. The CDR3 is 14 residues long, counting both termini. From germline, CDR1 is LGHNA and CDR2 YSLEER. The CDR3 reads CASSQDSWAQGTLF.

This clone appeared once. The J gene is TRBJ1-1, the V gene TRBV5-1, with unresolved D. V lost 0 bases and J 1 base, leaving 10 bases between the germline ends. Germline CDR1 SGHRS, CDR2 YFSETQ. The CDR3 consists of 15 residues. CDR3 nucleotides: TGCGCCAGCAGCTTGGCCTCAGCAGGGAACACTGAAGCTTTCTTT. Amino acids: CASSLASAGNTEAFF.

This clone occurred once. A much larger clone is a single base away; this may be a read error. The identical CDR3 is also encoded by other nucleotide sequences in the sample. J is TRBJ2-2 and V is TRBV5-6; D call uncertain. Looked up from germline, CDR1 is SGHDT and CDR2 is YYEEEE. The CDR3 contains 13 residues. Trimming removed 0 bases from V and 1 base from J, with 1 base in between. CDR3 loop: CASSLVNTGELFF. CDR3 nucleotide sequence: TGTGCCAGCAGCTTGGTGAACACCGGGGAGCTGTTTTTT. Together with reference TRBV5-6 and TRBJ2-2, the CDR3 gives the full variable domain: DAGVTQSPTHLIKTRGQQVTLRCSPKSGHDTVSWYQQALGQGPQFIFQYYEEEERQRGNFPDRFSGHQFPNYSSELNVNALLLGDSALYLCASSLVNTGELFFGEGSRLTVL.

The V call is TRBV2, the J call TRBJ1-2, with 10 bases matching TRBD1. Germline assignment: CDR1 SNHLY and CDR2 FYNNEI. The CDR3 contains 15 residues. The V gene end was trimmed by 6 bases and the J gene end by 4 bases; junction bases not matched to a gene: 8. The CDR3 sequence is CASRFGQGVTYGYTF. CDR3 nucleotides: TGTGCCAGCAGATTCGGACAGGGGGTGACCTATGGCTACACCTTC.

The V call is TRBV5-4, the J call TRBJ2-7; 9 bases are shared with TRBD1. V was clipped by 4 bases and J by 4 bases; unmatched bases: 6. The CDR3 length is 14 residues. Germline V gives CDR1 SGHNT, CDR2 YYREEE (reference sequence). As DNA, the CDR3 is TGTGCCAGCAGCGCCGGGACAGGGCTATACGAGCAGTACTTC. Translated, it gives CASSAGTGLYEQYF.

The V call is TRBV6-6, the J call TRBJ1-5; D may be TRBD1 (5 bases). The CDR3 sequence is 13 residues long. Germline V gene sequence: CDR1 MNHNY, CDR2 SVGAGI (reference sequence). CDR3: CAVGGKVDQPQHF. In DNA, the CDR3 is TGTGCAGTCGGGGGGAAGGTAGATCAGCCCCAGCATTTT.

V and J are TRBV12-5 and TRBJ2-1; unclear D gene. In germline, CDR1 is LGHNT, CDR2 FRNRAP. Trimming shortened V by 6 bases and J by 7 bases, and 10 bases separated the two germline ends. This CDR3 comprises 12 residues. As DNA, the CDR3 is TGTGCTAGTGGCCCTGACCATAATGAGCAGTTCTTC. Translated: CASGPDHNEQFF.

About this clone: This sample also contains other DNA sequences that code for the same CDR3. The J gene is TRBJ1-5, the V gene TRBV11-2, with 7 bases aligning to TRBD1. The CDR3 runs to 13 residues. Germline CDR1 is SGHAT and CDR2 is FQNNGV. V was clipped by 3 bases and J by 4 bases; unmatched bases: 0. Here the CDR3 DNA reads TGTGCCAGCAGCTTGGACAGGAATCAGCCCCAGCATTTT. This translates into CASSLDRNQPQHF.

The V call is TRBV28, the J call TRBJ1-1; perhaps TRBD1 as D (5 bases). CDR1 is MDHEN and CDR2 is SYDVKM in the germline V gene. This CDR3 comprises 13 residues. Trimming took off 7 bases at V and 4 bases at J, with 13 bases between the two ends. DNA for the CDR3: TGTGCCAGCAAGTTCGGGGCGGGCACTGAAGCTTTCTTT. Translation gives CASKFGAGTEAFF.

The V call is TRBV11-1, the J call TRBJ2-3, with 8 bases fitting TRBD1. The V and J ends lost 5 bases and 1 base, in that order; junction bases with no gene match: 5. The germline CDR1 and CDR2 sequences are SGHAT and FQDESV (reference sequence). The CDR3 spans 15 residues. CDR3 sequence (DNA): TGTGCCAGCAGCGGCTCGACAGGGGGCACAGATACGCAGTATTTT. This gives the protein CASSGSTGGTDTQYF.

As for this clone: This probably arose from a read error, given a far larger clone one base away. The J gene is TRBJ1-1, the V gene TRBV2; D gene uncertain. The CDR3 consists of 11 residues. CDR1 is SNHLY, CDR2 FYNNEI, per germline. V gave up 8 bases and J gave up 1 base, with 5 bases separating them. The CDR3 nucleotides are TGTGCCAGCGGGGAGAACACTGAAGCTTTCTTT. Residues: CASGENTEAFF. The variable domain in full, completed from reference TRBV2 and TRBJ1-1, reads EPEVTQTPSHQVTQMGQEVILRCVPISNHLYFYWYRQILGQKVEFLVSFYNNEISEKSEIFDDQFSVERPDGSNFTLKIRSTKLEDSAMYFCASGENTEAFFGQGTRLTVV.

This chain joins TRBV7-9 and TRBJ1-2; no firm D call. Germline-derived CDR1 and CDR2 are SEHNR and FQNEAQ (reference sequence). CDR3 length equals 14 residues. V shed 7 bases and J shed 2 bases, with 14 bases lying between them. The CDR3 nucleotides are TGTGCCAGCACCTCCTTGACCGCGAACTATGGCTACACCTTC. Translated, it gives CASTSLTANYGYTF.

The chain is built from TRBV5-1 and TRBJ1-2; 8 nucleotides agree with TRBD1. V lost 4 bases, J lost 5 bases, and 19 bases stayed unmatched. This CDR3 is built from 18 residues. Per germline, CDR1 SGHRS and CDR2 YFSETQ. In DNA, the CDR3 is TGCGCCAGCAGCCCGGTAGTGCCCGACAGGGGCCATATATATGGCTACACCTTC. This translates into CASSPVVPDRGHIYGYTF.

The chain is built from TRBV28 and TRBJ1-2; D is unclear. Germline V gene data show CDR1 as MDHEN and CDR2 as SYDVKM. V dropped 0 bases and J dropped 3 bases, with 5 bases sitting between them. The CDR3 is made up of 13 amino acids. The CDR3 nucleotides read TGTGCCAGCAGTTTATGGGCAGACTATGGCTACACCTTC. It is translated as CASSLWADYGYTF.

This chain uses TRBV10-3 with TRBJ1-2; the match to TRBD1 covers 10 bases. Germline V CDR1 and CDR2: ENHRY, SYGVKD. This CDR3 is built from 16 residues. Trimming cost V 4 bases and J 6 bases; bases outside gene matches: 11. CDR3 nucleotides: TGTGCCATCAGTGGCGGGACAGGGGTTCCCGTTGATGGCTACACCTTC. Its protein is CAISGGTGVPVDGYTF.

Ten or more counts support this clone. DNA for the CDR3: TGTGCCAGCAGCTTGGATCATATCGCAGATACGCAGTATTTT. This translates into CASSLDHIADTQYF. The rearrangement links TRBV5-4 to TRBJ2-3; D not certain. Trimming pared 0 bases from V and 4 bases from J, leaving 9 bases between. In germline, CDR1 is SGHNT, CDR2 YYREEE (reference sequence). The CDR3 has 14 amino acids.